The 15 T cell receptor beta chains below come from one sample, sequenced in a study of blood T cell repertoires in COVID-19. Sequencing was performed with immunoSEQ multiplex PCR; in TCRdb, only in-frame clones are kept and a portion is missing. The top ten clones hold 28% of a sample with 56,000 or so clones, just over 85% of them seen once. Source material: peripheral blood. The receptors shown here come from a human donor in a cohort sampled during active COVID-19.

The CDR3 sequence is CASSENQGTEAFF. In DNA, the CDR3 is TGTGCCAGCAGTGAAAATCAGGGGACTGAAGCTTTCTTT. The gene calls are TRBV2 and TRBJ1-1, with D possibly matching TRBD1 (6 bases). V shed 2 bases and J shed 5 bases, with 9 bases lying between them. Per germline, CDR1 SNHLY and CDR2 FYNNEI. The CDR3 consists of 13 residues.

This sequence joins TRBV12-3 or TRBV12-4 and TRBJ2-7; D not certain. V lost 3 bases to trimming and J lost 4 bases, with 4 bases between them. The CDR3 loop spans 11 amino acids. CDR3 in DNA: TGTGCCAGCAGTTTTCTTTACGAGCAGTACTTC. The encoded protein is CASSFLYEQYF.

CDR3 sequence (DNA): TGTGCCAGCGGACAGTGGACAGGGATAAACACCGGGGAGCTGTTTTTT. It specifies CASGQWTGINTGELFF. The chain recombines TRBV2 with TRBJ2-2; 8 nucleotides align to TRBD1. The CDR3 is 16 amino acids. The germline V gene encodes CDR1 SNHLY and CDR2 FYNNEI. J was trimmed by 2 bases and V by 8 bases; bases with no gene match: 10.

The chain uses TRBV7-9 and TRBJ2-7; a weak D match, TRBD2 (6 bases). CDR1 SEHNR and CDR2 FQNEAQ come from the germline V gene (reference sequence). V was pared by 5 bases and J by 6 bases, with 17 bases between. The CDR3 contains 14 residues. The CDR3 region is CASSLAWQGGEQYF. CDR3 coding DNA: TGTGCCAGCAGCCTGGCCTGGCAGGGAGGCGAGCAGTACTTC.

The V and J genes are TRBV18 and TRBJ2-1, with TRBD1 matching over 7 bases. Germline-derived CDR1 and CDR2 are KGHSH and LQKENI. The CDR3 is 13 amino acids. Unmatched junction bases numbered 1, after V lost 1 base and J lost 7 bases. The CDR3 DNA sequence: TGTGCCAGCTCACCACAGGGGGCGAATGAGCAGTTCTTC. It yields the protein CASSPQGANEQFF.

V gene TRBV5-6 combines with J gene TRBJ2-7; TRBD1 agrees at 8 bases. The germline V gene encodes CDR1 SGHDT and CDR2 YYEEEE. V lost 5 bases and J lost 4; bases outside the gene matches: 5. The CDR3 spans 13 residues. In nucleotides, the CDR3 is TGTGCCAGCAGGTCACAGGGGGTATACGAGCAGTACTTC. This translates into CASRSQGVYEQYF.

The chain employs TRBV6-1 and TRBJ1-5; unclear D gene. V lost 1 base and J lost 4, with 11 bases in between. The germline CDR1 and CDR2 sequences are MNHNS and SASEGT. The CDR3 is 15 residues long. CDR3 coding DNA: TGTGCCAGCAGTGAAGGATCGGTCGATAATCAGCCCCAGCATTTT. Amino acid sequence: CASSEGSVDNQPQHF.

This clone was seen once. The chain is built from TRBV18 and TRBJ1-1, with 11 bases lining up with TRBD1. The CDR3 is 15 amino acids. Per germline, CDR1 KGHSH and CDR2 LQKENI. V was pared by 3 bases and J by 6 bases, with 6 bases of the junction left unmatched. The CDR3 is CASSPQGQGVAEAFF. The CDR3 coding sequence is TGTGCCAGCTCACCCCAGGGACAGGGGGTCGCTGAAGCTTTCTTT. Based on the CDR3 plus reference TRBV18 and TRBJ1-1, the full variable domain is NAGVMQNPRHLVRRRGQEARLRCSPMKGHSHVYWYRQLPEEGLKFMVYLQKENIIDESGMPKERFSAEFPKEGPSILRIQQVVRGDSAAYFCASSPQGQGVAEAFFGQGTRLTVV.

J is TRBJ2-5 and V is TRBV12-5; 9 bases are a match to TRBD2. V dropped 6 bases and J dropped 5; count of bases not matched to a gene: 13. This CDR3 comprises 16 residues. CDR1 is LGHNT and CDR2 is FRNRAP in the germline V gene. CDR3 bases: TGTGCTAGTGGCCCCGGGGTAGCGGGGGACACGGAGACCCAGTACTTC. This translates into CASGPGVAGDTETQYF.

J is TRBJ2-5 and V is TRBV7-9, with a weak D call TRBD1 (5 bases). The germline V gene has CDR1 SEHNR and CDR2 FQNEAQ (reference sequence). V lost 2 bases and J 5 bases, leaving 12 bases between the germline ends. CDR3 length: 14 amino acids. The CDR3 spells CASSLRRVGETQYF. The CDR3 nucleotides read TGTGCCAGCAGCTTACGCAGGGTCGGGGAGACCCAGTACTTC.

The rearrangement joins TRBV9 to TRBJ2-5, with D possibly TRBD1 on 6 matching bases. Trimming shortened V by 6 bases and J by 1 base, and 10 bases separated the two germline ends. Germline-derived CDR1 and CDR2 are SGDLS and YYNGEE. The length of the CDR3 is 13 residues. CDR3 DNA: TGTGCCAGCACACGGGACATCCAAGAGACCCAGTACTTC. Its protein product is CASTRDIQETQYF. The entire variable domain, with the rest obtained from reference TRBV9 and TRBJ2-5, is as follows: DSGVTQTPKHLITATGQRVTLRCSPRSGDLSVYWYQQSLDQGLQFLIQYYNGEERAKGNILERFSAQQFPDLHSELNLSSLELGDSALYFCASTRDIQETQYFGPGTRLLVL.

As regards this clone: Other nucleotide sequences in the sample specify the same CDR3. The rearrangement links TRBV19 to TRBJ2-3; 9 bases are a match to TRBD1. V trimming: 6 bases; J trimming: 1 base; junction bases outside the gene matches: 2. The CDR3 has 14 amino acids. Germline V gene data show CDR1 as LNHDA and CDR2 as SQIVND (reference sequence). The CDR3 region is CASSRTGGTDTQYF. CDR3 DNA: TGTGCCAGTAGCAGGACAGGGGGCACAGATACGCAGTATTTT.

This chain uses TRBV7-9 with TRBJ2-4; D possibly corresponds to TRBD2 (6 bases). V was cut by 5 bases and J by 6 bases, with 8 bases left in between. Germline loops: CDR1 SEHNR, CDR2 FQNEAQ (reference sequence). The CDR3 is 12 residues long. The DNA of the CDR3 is TGTGCCAGCAGCCGGGACTTAAACATTCAGTACTTC. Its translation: CASSRDLNIQYF.

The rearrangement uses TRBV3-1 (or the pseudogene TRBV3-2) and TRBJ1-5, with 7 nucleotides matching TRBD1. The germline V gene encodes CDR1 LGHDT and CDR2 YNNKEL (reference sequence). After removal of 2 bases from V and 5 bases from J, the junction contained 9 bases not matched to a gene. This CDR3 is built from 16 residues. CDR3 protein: CASSQSTGLLDQPQHF. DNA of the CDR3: TGTGCCAGCAGCCAATCGACAGGGCTCCTCGATCAGCCCCAGCATTTT.

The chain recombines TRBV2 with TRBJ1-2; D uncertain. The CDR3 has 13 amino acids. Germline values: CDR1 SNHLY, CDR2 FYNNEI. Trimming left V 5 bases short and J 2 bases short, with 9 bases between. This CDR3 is CASSQEANYGYTF. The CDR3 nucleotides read TGTGCCAGCAGTCAGGAGGCGAACTATGGCTACACCTTC.